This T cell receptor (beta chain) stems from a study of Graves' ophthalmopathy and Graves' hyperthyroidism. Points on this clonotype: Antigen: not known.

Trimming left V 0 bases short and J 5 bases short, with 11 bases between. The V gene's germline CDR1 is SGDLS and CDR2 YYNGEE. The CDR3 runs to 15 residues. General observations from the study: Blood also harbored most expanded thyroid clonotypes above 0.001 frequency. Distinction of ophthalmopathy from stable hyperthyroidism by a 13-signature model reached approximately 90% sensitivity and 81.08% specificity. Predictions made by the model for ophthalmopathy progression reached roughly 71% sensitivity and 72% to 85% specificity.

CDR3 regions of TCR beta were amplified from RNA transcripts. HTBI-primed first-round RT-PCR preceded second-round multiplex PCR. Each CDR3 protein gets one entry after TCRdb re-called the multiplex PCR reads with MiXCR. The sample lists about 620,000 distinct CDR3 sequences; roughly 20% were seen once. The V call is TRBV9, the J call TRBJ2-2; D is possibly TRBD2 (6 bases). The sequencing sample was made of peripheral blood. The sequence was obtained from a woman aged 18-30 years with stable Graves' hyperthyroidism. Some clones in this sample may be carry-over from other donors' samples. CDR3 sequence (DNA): TGTGCCAGCAGCGTAGGGAGGGTTGTTACCGGGGAGCTGTTTTTT. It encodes CASSVGRVVTGELFF.